This T cell receptor beta chain was found in a study of Ad26.COV2.S vaccination and SARS-CoV-2 variants. Indicated treatment: some 20 received Ad26.COV2.S at low or high dose, single or two shots; roughly 5 received placebo; per-sample allocation not given. Sample collection was performed on day 63 after the first vaccine or placebo injection. Vaccine was an Ad26 vector expressing Wuhan-strain SARS-CoV-2 spike. V lost 7 bases to trimming and J lost 4 bases; unmatched junction nucleotides: 8. The CDR3 has 13 residues. Per germline, CDR1 GTSNPN and CDR2 SVGIG (reference sequence). The table came from immunoSEQ multiplex PCR; TCRdb's copy has only in-frame clones and leaves some out. The sample has about 350,000 clones; 86% are singletons.

This receptor was identified in a person aged 18-60 years who received the Ad26.COV2.S COVID-19 vaccine or a placebo. The genes are TRBV30 and TRBJ2-7; 9 bases agree with TRBD2. This material consisted of peripheral blood, taken in a trial of Ad26.COV2.S vaccine versus placebo. The CDR3 spells CALKREAHYEQYF. The CDR3 region has the DNA TGTGCCTTAAAGCGGGAGGCCCATTACGAGCAGTACTTC.